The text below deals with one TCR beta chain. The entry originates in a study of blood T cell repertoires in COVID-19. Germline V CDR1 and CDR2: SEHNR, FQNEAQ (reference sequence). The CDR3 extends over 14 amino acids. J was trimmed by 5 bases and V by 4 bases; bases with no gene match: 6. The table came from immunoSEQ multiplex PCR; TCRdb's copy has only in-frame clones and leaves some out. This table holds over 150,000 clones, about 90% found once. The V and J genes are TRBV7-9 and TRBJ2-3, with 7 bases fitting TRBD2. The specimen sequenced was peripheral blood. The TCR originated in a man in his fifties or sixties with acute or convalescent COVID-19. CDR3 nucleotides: TGTGCCAGCAGCTCCGGGGCTAGCGGAGATACGCAGTATTTT. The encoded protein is CASSSGASGDTQYF. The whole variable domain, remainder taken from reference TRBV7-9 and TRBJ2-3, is DTGVSQNPRHKITKRGQNVTFRCDPISEHNRLYWYRQTLGQGPEFLTYFQNEAQLEKSRLLSDRFSAERPKGSFSTLEIQRTEQGDSAMYLCASSSGASGDTQYFGPGTRLTVL.